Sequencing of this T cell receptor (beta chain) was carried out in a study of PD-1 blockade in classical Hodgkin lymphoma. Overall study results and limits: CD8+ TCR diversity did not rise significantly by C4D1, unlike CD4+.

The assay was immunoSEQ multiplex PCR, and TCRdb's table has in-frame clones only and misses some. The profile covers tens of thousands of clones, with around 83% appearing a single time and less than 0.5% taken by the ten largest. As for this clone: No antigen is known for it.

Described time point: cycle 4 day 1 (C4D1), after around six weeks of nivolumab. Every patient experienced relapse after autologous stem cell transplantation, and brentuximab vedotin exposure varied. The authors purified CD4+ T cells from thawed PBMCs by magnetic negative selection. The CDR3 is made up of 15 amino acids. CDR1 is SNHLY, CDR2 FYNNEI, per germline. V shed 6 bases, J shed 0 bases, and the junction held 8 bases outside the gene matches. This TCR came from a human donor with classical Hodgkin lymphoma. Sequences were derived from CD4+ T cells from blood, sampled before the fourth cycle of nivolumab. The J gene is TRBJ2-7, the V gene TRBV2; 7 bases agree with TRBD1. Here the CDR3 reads CASSLGQLLSYEQYF. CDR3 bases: TGTGCCAGCAGCCTGGGACAGCTCCTCTCCTACGAGCAGTACTTC.